This TCR beta chain was sequenced during a study of a mutant IDH1 vaccine in newly diagnosed glioma. In the study overall: Males made up approximately 62% and females about 40% of treated patients, whose mean age was approximately 44 years. Previous care, which was radiotherapy, temozolomide, or both, most often involved both. Whole-study findings and limits: In 85% to 95% of patients, immune responses induced by the vaccine occurred.

TCRdb's table, derived via immunoSEQ multiplex PCR, lists solely in-frame clones and lacks some. The sample includes tens of thousands of clones, about 83% of them seen just once. Worth noting for this clone: What it binds is not known.

Sample time point: baseline, week 1 (first vaccination visit). Treatment denoted: pre-vaccination baseline after standard-of-care therapy. The V and J ends lost 2 bases and 1 base respectively, with 9 bases between them. This CDR3 spans 14 amino acids. Germline CDR1 SGHTA, CDR2 FQGTGA. The TCR originated in a woman aged 40-49 years with glioma. The chain has TRBV7-3 and TRBJ2-7; D is uncertain. The specimen was PBMCs, collected from a glioma patient treated with radiotherapy, temozolomide or both. CDR3 bases: TGTGCCAGCAGCTTAGGCCAGTCTTCCTACGAGCAGTACTTC. It translates to CASSLGQSSYEQYF. The complete variable domain, with remaining parts taken from reference TRBV7-3 and TRBJ2-7, reads GAGVSQTPSNKVTEKGKYVELRCDPISGHTALYWYRQSLGQGPEFLIYFQGTGAADDSGLPNDRFFAVRPEGSVSTLKIQRTERGDSAVYLCASSLGQSSYEQYFGPGTRLTVT.